These 13 T cell receptor beta chains originate from one sample sequenced in a study of T cell responses to AZD1222 COVID-19 vaccine. Generated by immunoSEQ multiplex PCR, the TCRdb table keeps only in-frame clones and is missing some. Found here are about 120,000 clones, roughly nine tenths of them singletons; the top ten hold roughly 2.6%. The sample was peripheral blood, taken on day 0 of AZD1222 vaccination. Receptors were obtained from an adult in good health.

The chain combines TRBV5-6 with TRBJ1-3; maybe TRBD1 (5 bases). The ends were cut back, 2 bases at V and 4 bases at J, with 16 bases in the middle. The length of the CDR3 is 16 residues. CDR1 and CDR2 from the germline V gene are SGHDT and YYEEEE. The CDR3 sequence is CASSFRGAAGGNTIYF. For the CDR3, the DNA is TGTGCCAGCAGCTTCCGAGGGGCAGCGGGGGGAAACACCATATATTTT.

The rearrangement uses TRBV7-3 and TRBJ2-7; 8 bases match TRBD1. V gave up 4 bases and J gave up 6 bases; unmatched junction bases: 14. CDR1 and CDR2 from the germline V gene are SGHTA and FQGTGA. This CDR3 region has 16 residues. CDR3 nucleotide sequence: TGTGCCAGCAGCTCCACTCCGGGACAGGCGAACCTCGAGCAGTACTTC. The encoded protein is CASSSTPGQANLEQYF.

V usage is TRBV19 and J usage is TRBJ2-3; TRBD1 is a possible D gene (7 bases). Trimming shortened V by 4 bases and J by 4 bases, and 12 bases separated the two germline ends. This CDR3 region has 14 residues. Germline V gene data show CDR1 as LNHDA and CDR2 as SQIVND (reference sequence). The CDR3 nucleotides read TGTGCCAGTAGTAGAGGAGGGGGCGCAGATACGCAGTATTTT. Translation gives CASSRGGGADTQYF.

The rearrangement uses TRBV6-7 and TRBJ1-5; D unresolved. TRBV6-7 is labeled an ORF, and its function is uncertain. V gave up 6 bases and J gave up 0 bases, with 12 bases separating them. CDR3 size: 15 residues. DNA for the CDR3: TGTGCCAGCAGCCCCGACACGGATAGCAATCAGCCCCAGCATTTT. Translated, it gives CASSPDTDSNQPQHF.

This chain uses TRBV28 with TRBJ1-4; D ambiguous. Germline assignment: CDR1 MDHEN and CDR2 SYDVKM. Trimming left V 3 bases short and J 6 bases short, with 14 bases between. The CDR3 runs 15 residues. CDR3 sequence reads: CASSFPPGMDEKLFF. The CDR3 DNA sequence: TGTGCCAGCAGTTTTCCGCCGGGGATGGATGAAAAACTGTTTTTT.

This chain connects TRBV11-2 to TRBJ2-3, with 8 bases that match TRBD2. With 5 bases clipped from V and 3 bases from J, the junction kept 7 bases outside the gene matches. This CDR3 has 15 amino acids. The germline CDR1 and CDR2 sequences are SGHAT and FQNNGV. CDR3 bases: TGTGCCAGCAGCGCCCCGGGACTAGGGACAGATACGCAGTATTTT. Translated: CASSAPGLGTDTQYF.

The rearrangement uses TRBV5-1 and TRBJ2-7; 7 nucleotides line up with TRBD1. The germline gives CDR1 SGHRS, CDR2 YFSETQ. The CDR3 contains 13 residues. Germline trimming cut 2 bases from V and 2 bases from J; bases unmatched to any gene: 1. CDR3 in amino acids: CASSLRGPYEQYF. The CDR3 bases are TGCGCCAGCAGCTTAAGGGGGCCCTACGAGCAGTACTTC. Full variable domain (rest looked up from reference TRBV5-1 and TRBJ2-7): KAGVTQTPRYLIKTRGQQVTLSCSPISGHRSVSWYQQTPGQGLQFLFEYFSETQRNKGNFPGRFSGRQFSNSRSEMNVSTLELGDSALYLCASSLRGPYEQYFGPGTRLTVT.

This chain joins TRBV7-2 and TRBJ2-2; TRBD1 matches 10 bases. The CDR3 extends over 15 amino acids. The germline CDR1 and CDR2 sequences are SGHTA and FQGNSA. The V segment lost 5 bases and the J segment 5 bases; nucleotides outside the gene matches: 5. In nucleotides, the CDR3 is TGTGCCAGCAGCCTCAGGACAGGGGGGACCGGGGAGCTGTTTTTT. Its protein product is CASSLRTGGTGELFF.

The J gene is TRBJ2-2, the V gene TRBV28; TRBD2 agrees at 10 bases. The ends lost 6 bases at V and 4 bases at J; junction bases unmatched: 2. In germline, CDR1 is MDHEN, CDR2 SYDVKM. This CDR3 comprises 14 residues. The CDR3 is CASRPSGSTGELFF. CDR3 nucleotide sequence: TGTGCCAGCAGACCTAGCGGGAGCACCGGGGAGCTGTTTTTT.

This chain connects TRBV6-1 to TRBJ1-5, with a tentative D call TRBD1 (5 bases). Germline V gene lookup returns CDR1 MNHNS and CDR2 SASEGT. The CDR3 is made up of 14 amino acids. Trimming stripped 3 bases from V and 6 bases from J, with 12 bases between. CDR3 in amino acids: CASSEGQRGQPQHF. The CDR3 DNA follows: TGTGCCAGCAGTGAGGGGCAGCGCGGTCAGCCCCAGCATTTT.

V and J are TRBV12-3 or TRBV12-4 and TRBJ1-2, with TRBD1 matching 7 bases. The CDR3 has 13 residues. With V trimmed by 5 bases and J by 7 bases, 7 bases remained unmatched. This chain's CDR3 is CASSMTGNGGYTF. The CDR3 region has the DNA TGTGCCAGCAGTATGACAGGGAACGGTGGCTACACCTTC.

The chain is built from TRBV5-1 and TRBJ1-4; 10 nucleotides line up with TRBD1. Per the germline V gene, CDR1 is SGHRS and CDR2 is YFSETQ. The CDR3 consists of 16 residues. V lost 4 bases and J lost 7; bases outside the gene matches: 10. CDR3 sequence reads: CASSMGQDRGSEKLFF. The DNA of the CDR3 is TGCGCCAGCAGCATGGGTCAGGACAGGGGGTCTGAAAAACTGTTTTTT.

V gene TRBV2 combines with J gene TRBJ1-4, with D unresolved. The germline CDR1 and CDR2 sequences are SNHLY and FYNNEI. With 6 bases removed from V and 3 bases from J, the gap between germline ends came to 11 bases. The CDR3 runs to 14 residues. The CDR3 sequence: CASRAPAANEKLFF. The CDR3 nucleotides are TGTGCCAGCAGGGCCCCTGCGGCTAATGAAAAACTGTTTTTT.